This TCR beta chain originates from a study of T cell responses to AZD1222 COVID-19 vaccine. Profiled with immunoSEQ multiplex PCR; TCRdb holds only in-frame clones, not every one. The table includes 80,000 to 85,000 clones, 75% to 95% detected once. Concerning this clone: The antigen is unknown.

Study findings and constraints: Across spike, vaccine-associated CD4 TCRs were found, dominant at 160-218 and 743-854. Only 5 or 6 AZD1222 recipients tested seropositive at baseline. The breadth and depth of Spike-specific TCRs increased once two AZD1222 doses had been given. White British ancestry dominated among donors, who included more females, and clonal diversity was possibly underestimated.

V shed 4 bases and J shed 10 bases, with 17 bases lying between them. The germline V gene encodes CDR1 LGHNA and CDR2 YNFKEQ. CDR3 size: 15 residues. The specimen comprised peripheral blood, sampled 28 days after the second AZD1222 dose. The rearrangement joins TRBV4-2 to TRBJ1-6; maybe TRBD1 (5 bases). This clonotype was sampled from an adult who received the AZD1222 COVID-19 vaccine. As DNA, the CDR3 is TGTGCCAGCAGCCGAGAAGGGGTAGGGTACTCACCCCTCCACTTT. It encodes CASSREGVGYSPLHF.